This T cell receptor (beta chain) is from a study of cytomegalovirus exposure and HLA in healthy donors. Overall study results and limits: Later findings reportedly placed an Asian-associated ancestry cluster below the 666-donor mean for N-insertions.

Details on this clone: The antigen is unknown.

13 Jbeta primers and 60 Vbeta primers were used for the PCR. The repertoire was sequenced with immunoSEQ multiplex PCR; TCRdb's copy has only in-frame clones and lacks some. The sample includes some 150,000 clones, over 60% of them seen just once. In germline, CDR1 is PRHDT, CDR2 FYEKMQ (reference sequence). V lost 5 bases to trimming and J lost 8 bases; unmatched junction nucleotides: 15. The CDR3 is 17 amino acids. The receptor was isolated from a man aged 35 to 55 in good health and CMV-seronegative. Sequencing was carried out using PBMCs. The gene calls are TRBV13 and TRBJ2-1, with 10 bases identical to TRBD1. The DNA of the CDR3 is TGTGCCAGCAGCATTCTGATCCGGGACAGGGGCCTTTATGAGCAGTTCTTC. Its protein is CASSILIRDRGLYEQFF.